One T cell receptor (beta chain) is described in this entry. It has no known antigen specificity. Per-nucleotide qualities are absent, and no much larger clonotype sits a single base away. Germline trimming: 5 bases from V, 5 bases from J; junction bases outside gene matches: 6. The germline V gene sets CDR1 to SGHAT and CDR2 to FQNNGV. From the cysteine through the phenylalanine, the CDR3 covers 17 amino acids. The retained sequence is limited to the CDR3, 51 bases, with the frame set at the first base. The data stem from a study of blood T cell repertoires in COVID-19 (dated by TCRdb to about 2020). Study-wide context: Samples covering the acute and convalescent phases of COVID-19 were provided by collaborators in the United States, Italy and Spain. The prospective study material was composed of cDNA or gDNA derived from T cells, B-cell-depleted T cells, or PBMCs. Deeply sampled blood TCRbeta repertoires from subjects exposed to, actively infected with, or recovered from COVID-19 were included in the dataset. A freely available public database, intended as a resource for researchers studying the immune response to SARS-CoV-2, is where the repertoires were released. The samples were drawn from the first 160 participants of the ongoing ImmuneRACE study and from 950 to 1,500 subjects provided by 6 global collaborators. The sample metadata nearly always contained a de-identified subject ID, COVID-19 status, age in years and sex. Where available, HLA class I and class II types were obtained from metadata supplied by the sample provider rather than from assay-based typing.

TCRbeta CDR3 regions were amplified from genomic DNA by means of the immunoSEQ Assay, a bias-controlled multiplex PCR. The study's processing was this. Nucleated cell counts per sample were estimated from amplification of reference gene primers within the assay. Sequence reads were collapsed and filtered to measure the absolute abundance of every unique TCRbeta CDR3 rearrangement. For each sample, productive Simpson clonality was calculated by taking the square root of Simpson's diversity index across productive rearrangements. The source is immuneACCESS, and TCRdb retained only in-frame sequences with V and J called. Part of the clones is not carried over; for the studies checked, unresolved V genes explain less than half of this, and the remainder is unexplained. The DNA gave D and trimming, while V, J and clone size come from that table. For this sample the table gives around 68,000 clones, of which about 91% were detected only once. The top ten clonotypes cover around 8.7% of the sample.

Whole blood was collected in K2EDTA tubes by collaborating institutions according to the institutions' own protocols. Collaborator samples were shipped for TCRbeta analysis as frozen whole blood, isolated PBMCs, or DNA extracted from either sample type. Overall study results and their limits: How much clinical and demographic metadata was included differed by source and by participant, and the metadata was provided uncurated.

The sequencing input was peripheral blood. The rearranged segments are TRBV11-2 and TRBJ2-2, and TRBD2 aligns with 15 junction nucleotides. This sequence originates from a man in his fifties or sixties with active COVID-19. The CDR3 loop reads CASSKGLAGGYTGELFF. The base sequence is TGTGCCAGCAGCAAGGGACTAGCGGGGGGTTATACCGGGGAGCTGTTTTTT.